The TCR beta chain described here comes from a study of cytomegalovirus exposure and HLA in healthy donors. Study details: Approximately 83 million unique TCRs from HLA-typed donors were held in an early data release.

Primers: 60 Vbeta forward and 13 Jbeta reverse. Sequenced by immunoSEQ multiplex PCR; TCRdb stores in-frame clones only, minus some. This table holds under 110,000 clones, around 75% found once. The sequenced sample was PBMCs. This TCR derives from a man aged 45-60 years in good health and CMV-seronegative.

CDR3 loop: CASSFSDRPTFYGYTF. Written as DNA, the CDR3 is TGTGCCAGCAGTTTCTCGGACAGGCCGACCTTCTATGGCTACACCTTC. V usage is TRBV6-6 and J usage is TRBJ1-2, with 7 bases identical to TRBD1. This CDR3 has 16 residues. Per the germline V gene, CDR1 is MNHNY and CDR2 is SVGAGI (reference sequence). V was clipped by 4 bases and J by 4 bases; unmatched bases: 12.